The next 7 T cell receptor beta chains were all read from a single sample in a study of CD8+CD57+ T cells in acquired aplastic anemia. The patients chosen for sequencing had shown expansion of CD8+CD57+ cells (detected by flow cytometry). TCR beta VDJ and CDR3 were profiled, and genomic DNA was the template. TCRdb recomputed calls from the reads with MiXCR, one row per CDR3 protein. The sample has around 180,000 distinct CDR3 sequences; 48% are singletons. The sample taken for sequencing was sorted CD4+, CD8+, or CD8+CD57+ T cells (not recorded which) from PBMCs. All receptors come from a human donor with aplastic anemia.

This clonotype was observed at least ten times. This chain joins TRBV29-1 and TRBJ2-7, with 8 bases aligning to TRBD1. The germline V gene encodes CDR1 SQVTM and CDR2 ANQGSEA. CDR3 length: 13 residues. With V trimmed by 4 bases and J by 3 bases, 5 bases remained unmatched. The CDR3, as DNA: TGCAGCGTTGGACAGGGACAGGTCTACGAGCAGTACTTC. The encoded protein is CSVGQGQVYEQYF.

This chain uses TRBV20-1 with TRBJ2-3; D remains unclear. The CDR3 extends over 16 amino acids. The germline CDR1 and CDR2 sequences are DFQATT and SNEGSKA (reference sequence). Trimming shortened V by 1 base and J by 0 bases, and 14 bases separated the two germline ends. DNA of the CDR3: TGCAGTGCTAGAGTCTCCGCGGCCCTTAGCACAGATACGCAGTATTTT. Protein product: CSARVSAALSTDTQYF.

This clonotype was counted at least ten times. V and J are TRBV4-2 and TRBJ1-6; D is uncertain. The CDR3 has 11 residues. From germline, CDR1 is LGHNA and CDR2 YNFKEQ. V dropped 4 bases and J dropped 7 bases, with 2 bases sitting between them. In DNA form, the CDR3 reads TGTGCCAGCAGCCCCAATTCACCCCTCCACTTT. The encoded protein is CASSPNSPLHF.

The CDR3 bases are TGCAGTGCTAGAATAGCGGGAGCAGGGGAGCAGTACTTC. Translation gives CSARIAGAGEQYF. This chain uses TRBV20-1 with TRBJ2-1; 9 bases match TRBD2. The J call is doubtful: the DNA matches TRBJ2-7 better. Germline loops: CDR1 DFQATT, CDR2 SNEGSKA (reference sequence). This CDR3 region has 13 residues.

CDR3 in DNA: TGTGCCAGCAGCCGAGACTACTACGAGCAGTACTTC. Translated: CASSRDYYEQYF. The gene calls are TRBV7-9 and TRBJ2-7, with D tentatively TRBD2 (5 bases). Per germline, CDR1 SEHNR and CDR2 FQNEAQ (reference sequence). There are 12 residues in the CDR3. Trimming removed 5 bases from V and 3 bases from J, with 8 bases in between.

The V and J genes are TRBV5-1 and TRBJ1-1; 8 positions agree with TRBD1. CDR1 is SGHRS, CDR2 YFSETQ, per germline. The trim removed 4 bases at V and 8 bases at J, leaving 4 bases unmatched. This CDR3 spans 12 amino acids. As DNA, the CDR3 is TGCGCCAGCAGCAGGGGACAGGTGGAAGCTTTCTTT. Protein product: CASSRGQVEAFF.

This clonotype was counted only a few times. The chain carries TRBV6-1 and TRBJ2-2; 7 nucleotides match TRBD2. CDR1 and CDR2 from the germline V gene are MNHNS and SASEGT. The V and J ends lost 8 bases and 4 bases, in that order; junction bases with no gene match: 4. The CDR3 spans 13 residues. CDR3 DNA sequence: TGTGCCAGCGCTTGGGGGGGCACCGGGGAGCTGTTTTTT. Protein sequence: CASAWGGTGELFF.